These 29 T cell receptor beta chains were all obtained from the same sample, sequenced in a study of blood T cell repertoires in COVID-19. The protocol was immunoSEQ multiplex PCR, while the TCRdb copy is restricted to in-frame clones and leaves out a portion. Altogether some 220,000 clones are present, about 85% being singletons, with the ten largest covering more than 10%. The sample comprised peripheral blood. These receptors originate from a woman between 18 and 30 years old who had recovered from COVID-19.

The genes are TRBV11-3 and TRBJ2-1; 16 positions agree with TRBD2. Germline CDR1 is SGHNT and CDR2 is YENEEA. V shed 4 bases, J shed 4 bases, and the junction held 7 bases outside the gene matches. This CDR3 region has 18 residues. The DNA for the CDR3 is TGTGCCAGCAGCTCCGGGACTAGCGGGAGGGGAGCTTACAATGAGCAGTTCTTC. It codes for CASSSGTSGRGAYNEQFF.

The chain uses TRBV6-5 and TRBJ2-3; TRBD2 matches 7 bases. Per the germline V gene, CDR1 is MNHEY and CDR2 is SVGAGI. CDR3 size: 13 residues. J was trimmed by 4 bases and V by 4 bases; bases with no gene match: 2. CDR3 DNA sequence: TGTGCCAGCAGTTGGCGGGGGTCAGATACGCAGTATTTT. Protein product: CASSWRGSDTQYF.

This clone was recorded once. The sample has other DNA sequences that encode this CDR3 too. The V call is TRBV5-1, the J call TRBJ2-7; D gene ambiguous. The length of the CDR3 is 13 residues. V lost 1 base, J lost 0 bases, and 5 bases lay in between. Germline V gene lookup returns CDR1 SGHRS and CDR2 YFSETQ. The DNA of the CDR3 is TGCGCCAGCAGCTTGACCAGCTCCTACGAGCAGTACTTC. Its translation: CASSLTSSYEQYF. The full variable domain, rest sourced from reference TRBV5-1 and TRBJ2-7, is KAGVTQTPRYLIKTRGQQVTLSCSPISGHRSVSWYQQTPGQGLQFLFEYFSETQRNKGNFPGRFSGRQFSNSRSEMNVSTLELGDSALYLCASSLTSSYEQYFGPGTRLTVT.

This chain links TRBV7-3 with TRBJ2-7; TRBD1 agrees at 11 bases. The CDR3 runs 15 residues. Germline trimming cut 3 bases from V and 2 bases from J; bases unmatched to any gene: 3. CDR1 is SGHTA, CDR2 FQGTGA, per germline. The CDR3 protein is CASSLGQGGTYEQYF. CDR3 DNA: TGTGCCAGCAGCTTGGGACAGGGGGGGACCTACGAGCAGTACTTC.

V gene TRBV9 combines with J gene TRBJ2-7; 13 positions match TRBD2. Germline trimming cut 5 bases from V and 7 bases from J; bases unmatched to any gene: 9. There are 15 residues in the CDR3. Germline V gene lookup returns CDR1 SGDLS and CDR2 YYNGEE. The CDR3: CASSSGLAGAGEQYF. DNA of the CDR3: TGTGCCAGCAGTTCCGGACTAGCGGGAGCGGGAGAGCAGTACTTC. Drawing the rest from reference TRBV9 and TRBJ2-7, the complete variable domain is DSGVTQTPKHLITATGQRVTLRCSPRSGDLSVYWYQQSLDQGLQFLIQYYNGEERAKGNILERFSAQQFPDLHSELNLSSLELGDSALYFCASSSGLAGAGEQYFGPGTRLTVT.

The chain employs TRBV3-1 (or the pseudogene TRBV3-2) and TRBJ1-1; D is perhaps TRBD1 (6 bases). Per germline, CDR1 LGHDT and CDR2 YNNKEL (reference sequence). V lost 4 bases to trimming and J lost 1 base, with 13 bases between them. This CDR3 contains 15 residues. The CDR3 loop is CASSRRGGQNTEAFF. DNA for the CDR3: TGTGCCAGCAGCCGAAGAGGGGGACAGAACACTGAAGCTTTCTTT.

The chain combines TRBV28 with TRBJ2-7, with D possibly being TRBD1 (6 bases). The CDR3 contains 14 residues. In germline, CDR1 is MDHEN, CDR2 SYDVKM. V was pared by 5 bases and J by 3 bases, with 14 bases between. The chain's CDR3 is CASSADRRGYEQYF. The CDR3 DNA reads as TGTGCCAGCAGTGCTGACAGGCGCGGCTACGAGCAGTACTTC.

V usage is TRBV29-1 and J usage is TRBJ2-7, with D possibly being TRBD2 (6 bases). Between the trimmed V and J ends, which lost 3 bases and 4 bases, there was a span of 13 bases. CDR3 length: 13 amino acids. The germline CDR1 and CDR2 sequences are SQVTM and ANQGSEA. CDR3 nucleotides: TGCAGCGTTGATAGCGGAGAGCGTTACGAGCAGTACTTC. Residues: CSVDSGERYEQYF.

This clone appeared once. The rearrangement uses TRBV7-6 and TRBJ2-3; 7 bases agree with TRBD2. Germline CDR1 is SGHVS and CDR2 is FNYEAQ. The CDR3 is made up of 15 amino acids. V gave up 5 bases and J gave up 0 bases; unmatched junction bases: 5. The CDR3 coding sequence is TGTGCCAGCAGCACACTAGCGACTAGCACAGATACGCAGTATTTT. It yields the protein CASSTLATSTDTQYF.

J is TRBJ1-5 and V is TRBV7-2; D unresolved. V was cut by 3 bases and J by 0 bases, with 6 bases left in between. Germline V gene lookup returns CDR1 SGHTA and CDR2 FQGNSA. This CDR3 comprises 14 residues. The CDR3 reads CASSFIYSNQPQHF. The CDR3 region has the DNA TGTGCCAGCAGCTTCATCTATAGCAATCAGCCCCAGCATTTT.

The CDR3 DNA reads as TGCAGCGTTGTGGGCGGGACAGCCACCGGGGAGCTGTTTTTT. Its protein is CSVVGGTATGELFF. This chain joins TRBV29-1 and TRBJ2-2, with a possible D match to TRBD1 (7 bases). The V end was cut by 4 bases, the J end by 4 bases, with 13 bases between. Germline lookup yields CDR1 SQVTM and CDR2 ANQGSEA. The CDR3 runs 14 residues.

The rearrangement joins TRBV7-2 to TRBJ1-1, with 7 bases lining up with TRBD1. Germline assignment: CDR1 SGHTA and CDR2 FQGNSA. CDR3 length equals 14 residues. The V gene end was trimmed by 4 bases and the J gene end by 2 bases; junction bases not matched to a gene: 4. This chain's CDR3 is CASSYDRVNTEAFF. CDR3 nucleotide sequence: TGTGCCAGCAGCTACGACAGGGTAAACACTGAAGCTTTCTTT.

The CDR3 region has the DNA TGTGCCAGCAGCATGGGACAAACCGCCTATGGCTACACCTTC. This translates into CASSMGQTAYGYTF. The chain couples TRBV5-5 to TRBJ1-2, with D tentatively TRBD1 (6 bases). CDR3 length equals 14 residues. V lost 4 bases, J lost 4 bases, and 14 bases lay in between. CDR1 and CDR2 from the germline V gene are SGHKS and YYEKEE (reference sequence). Complete variable domain (other parts from reference TRBV5-5 and TRBJ1-2): DAGVTQSPTHLIKTRGQQVTLRCSPISGHKSVSWYQQVLGQGPQFIFQYYEKEERGRGNFPDRFSARQFPNYSSELNVNALLLGDSALYLCASSMGQTAYGYTFGSGTRLTVV.

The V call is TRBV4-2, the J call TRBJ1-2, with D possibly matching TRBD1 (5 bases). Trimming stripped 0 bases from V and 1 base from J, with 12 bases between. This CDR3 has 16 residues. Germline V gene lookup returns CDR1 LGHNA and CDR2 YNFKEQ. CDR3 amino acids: CASSQEGATINYGYTF. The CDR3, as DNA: TGTGCCAGCAGCCAAGAAGGGGCGACCATTAACTATGGCTACACCTTC.

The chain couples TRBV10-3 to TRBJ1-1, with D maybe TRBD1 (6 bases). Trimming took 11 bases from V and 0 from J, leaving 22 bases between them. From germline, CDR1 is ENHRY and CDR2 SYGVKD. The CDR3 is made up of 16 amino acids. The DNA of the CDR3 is TGTGCCCCGGACAGCTACATTGCTCCCATGAACACTGAAGCTTTCTTT. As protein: CAPDSYIAPMNTEAFF.

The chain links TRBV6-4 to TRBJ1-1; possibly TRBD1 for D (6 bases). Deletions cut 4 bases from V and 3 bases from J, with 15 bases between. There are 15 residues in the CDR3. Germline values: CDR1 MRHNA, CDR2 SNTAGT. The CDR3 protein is CASSAWGGGDTEAFF. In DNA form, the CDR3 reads TGTGCCAGCAGTGCCTGGGGAGGGGGGGACACTGAAGCTTTCTTT.

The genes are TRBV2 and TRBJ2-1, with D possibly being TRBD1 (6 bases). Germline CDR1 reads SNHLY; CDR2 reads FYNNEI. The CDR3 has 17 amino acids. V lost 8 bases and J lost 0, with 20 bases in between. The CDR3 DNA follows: TGTGCCAGCCCAGAGTCCCCGACAGGTAGCTCCTACAATGAGCAGTTCTTC. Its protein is CASPESPTGSSYNEQFF.

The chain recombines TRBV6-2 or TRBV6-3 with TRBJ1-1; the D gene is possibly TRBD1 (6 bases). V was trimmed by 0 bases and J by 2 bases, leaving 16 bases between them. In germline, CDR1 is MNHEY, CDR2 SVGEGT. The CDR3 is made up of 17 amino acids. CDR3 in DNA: TGTGCCAGCAGTTACTCGAGTAGGGGACAAAGTAACACTGAAGCTTTCTTT. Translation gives CASSYSSRGQSNTEAFF.

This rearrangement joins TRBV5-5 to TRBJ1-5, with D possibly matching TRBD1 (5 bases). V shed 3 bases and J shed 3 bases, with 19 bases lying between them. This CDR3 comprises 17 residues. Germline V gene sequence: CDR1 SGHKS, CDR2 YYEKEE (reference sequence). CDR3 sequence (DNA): TGTGCCAGCAGCTCCTCCCCAGTTTCAGGGAACAATCAGCCCCAGCATTTT. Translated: CASSSSPVSGNNQPQHF.

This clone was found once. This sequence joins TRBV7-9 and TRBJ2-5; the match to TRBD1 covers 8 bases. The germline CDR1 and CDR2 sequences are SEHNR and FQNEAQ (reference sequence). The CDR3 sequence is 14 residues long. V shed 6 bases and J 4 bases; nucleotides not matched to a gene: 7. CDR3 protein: CASSYGQGRETQYF. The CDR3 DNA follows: TGTGCCAGCAGTTACGGACAGGGACGAGAGACCCAGTACTTC.

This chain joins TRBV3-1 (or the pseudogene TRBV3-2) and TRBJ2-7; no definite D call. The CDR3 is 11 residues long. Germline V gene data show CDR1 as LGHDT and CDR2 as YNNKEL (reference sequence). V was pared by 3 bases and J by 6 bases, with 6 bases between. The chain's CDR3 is CASSQGREQYF. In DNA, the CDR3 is TGTGCCAGCAGCCAGGGCCGCGAGCAGTACTTC.

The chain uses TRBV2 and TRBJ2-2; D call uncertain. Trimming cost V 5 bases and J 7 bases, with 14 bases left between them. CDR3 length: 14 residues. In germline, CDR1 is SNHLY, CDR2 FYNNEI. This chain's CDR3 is CASSPHSGSGELFF. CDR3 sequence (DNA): TGTGCCAGCAGTCCTCACAGTGGTAGCGGGGAGCTGTTTTTT.

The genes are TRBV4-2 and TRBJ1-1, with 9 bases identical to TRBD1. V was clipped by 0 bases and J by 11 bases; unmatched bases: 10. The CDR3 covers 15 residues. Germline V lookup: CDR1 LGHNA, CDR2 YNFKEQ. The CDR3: CASSQEGEGQGGAFF. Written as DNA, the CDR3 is TGTGCCAGCAGCCAAGAAGGAGAGGGACAGGGAGGCGCTTTCTTT.

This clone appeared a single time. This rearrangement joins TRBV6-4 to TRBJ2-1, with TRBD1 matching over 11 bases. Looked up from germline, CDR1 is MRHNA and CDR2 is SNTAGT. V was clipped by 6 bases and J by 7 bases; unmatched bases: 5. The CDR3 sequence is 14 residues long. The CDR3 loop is CASSRTGGENEQFF. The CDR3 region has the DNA TGTGCCAGCAGCCGGACAGGGGGCGAGAATGAGCAGTTCTTC.

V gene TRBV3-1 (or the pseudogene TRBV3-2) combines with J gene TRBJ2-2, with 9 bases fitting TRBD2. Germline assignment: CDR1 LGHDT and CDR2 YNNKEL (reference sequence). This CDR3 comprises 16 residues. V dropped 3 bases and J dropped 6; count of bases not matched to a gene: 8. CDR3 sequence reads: CASSHGLAGMSGELFF. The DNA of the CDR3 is TGTGCCAGCAGCCATGGGCTAGCGGGAATGTCCGGGGAGCTGTTTTTT.

The CDR3 reads CASSLGLATKETQYF. In DNA form, the CDR3 reads TGTGCCAGCAGCCTGGGACTAGCGACAAAAGAGACCCAGTACTTC. V is TRBV6-6 and J is TRBJ2-5; 10 bases line up with TRBD2. Germline V gene sequence: CDR1 MNHNY, CDR2 SVGAGI (reference sequence). The J segment lost 3 bases and the V segment lost 6 bases, leaving 7 bases of the junction unmatched. The CDR3 is made up of 15 amino acids.

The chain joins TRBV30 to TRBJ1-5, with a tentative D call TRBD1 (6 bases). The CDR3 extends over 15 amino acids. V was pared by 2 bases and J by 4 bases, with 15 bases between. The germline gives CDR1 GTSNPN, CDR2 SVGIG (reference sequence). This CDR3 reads CAWSQGDRYNQPQHF. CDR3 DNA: TGTGCCTGGAGTCAGGGCGACAGGTATAATCAGCCCCAGCATTTT. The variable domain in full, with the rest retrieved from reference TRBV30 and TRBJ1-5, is SQTIHQWPATLVQPVGSPLSLECTVEGTSNPNLYWYRQAAGRGLQLLFYSVGIGQISSEVPQNLSASRPQDRQFILSSKKLLLSDSGFYLCAWSQGDRYNQPQHFGDGTRLSIL.

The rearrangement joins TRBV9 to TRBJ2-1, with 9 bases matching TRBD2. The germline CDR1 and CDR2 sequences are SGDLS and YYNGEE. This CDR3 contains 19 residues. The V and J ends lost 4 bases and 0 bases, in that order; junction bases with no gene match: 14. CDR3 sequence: CASSPKAQREVSSYNEQFF. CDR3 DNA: TGTGCCAGCAGCCCTAAGGCACAGCGGGAGGTGAGCTCCTACAATGAGCAGTTCTTC. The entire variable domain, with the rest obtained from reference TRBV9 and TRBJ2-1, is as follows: DSGVTQTPKHLITATGQRVTLRCSPRSGDLSVYWYQQSLDQGLQFLIQYYNGEERAKGNILERFSAQQFPDLHSELNLSSLELGDSALYFCASSPKAQREVSSYNEQFFGPGTRLTVL.

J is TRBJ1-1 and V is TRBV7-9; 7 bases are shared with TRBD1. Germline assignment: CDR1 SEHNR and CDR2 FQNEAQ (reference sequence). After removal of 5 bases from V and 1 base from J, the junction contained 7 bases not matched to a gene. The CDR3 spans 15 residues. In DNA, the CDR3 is TGTGCCAGCAGCATCCTCGGGACAGAGAACACTGAAGCTTTCTTT. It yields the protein CASSILGTENTEAFF.